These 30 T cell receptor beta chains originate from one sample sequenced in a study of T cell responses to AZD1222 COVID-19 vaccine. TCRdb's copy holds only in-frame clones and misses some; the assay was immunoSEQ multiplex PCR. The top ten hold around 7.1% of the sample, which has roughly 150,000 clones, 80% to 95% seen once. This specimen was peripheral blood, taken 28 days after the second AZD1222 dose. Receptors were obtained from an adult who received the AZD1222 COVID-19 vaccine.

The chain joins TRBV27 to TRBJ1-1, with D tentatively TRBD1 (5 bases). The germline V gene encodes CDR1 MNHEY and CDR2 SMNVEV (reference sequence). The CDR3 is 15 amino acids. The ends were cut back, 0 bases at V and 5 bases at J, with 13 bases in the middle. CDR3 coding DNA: TGTGCCAGCAGTTTATCTACGGTCGCAGGGACTGAAGCTTTCTTT. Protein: CASSLSTVAGTEAFF.

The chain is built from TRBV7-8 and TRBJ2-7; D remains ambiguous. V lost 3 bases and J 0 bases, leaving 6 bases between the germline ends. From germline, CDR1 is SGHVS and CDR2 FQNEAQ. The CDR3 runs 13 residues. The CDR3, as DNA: TGTGCCAGCAGCTTTGCAGACTCCTACGAGCAGTACTTC. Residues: CASSFADSYEQYF.

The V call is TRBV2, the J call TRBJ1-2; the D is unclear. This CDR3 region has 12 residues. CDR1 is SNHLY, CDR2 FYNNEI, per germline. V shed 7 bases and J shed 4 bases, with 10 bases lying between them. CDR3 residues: CASTPVGYGYTF. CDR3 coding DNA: TGTGCCAGCACCCCCGTGGGCTATGGCTACACCTTC.

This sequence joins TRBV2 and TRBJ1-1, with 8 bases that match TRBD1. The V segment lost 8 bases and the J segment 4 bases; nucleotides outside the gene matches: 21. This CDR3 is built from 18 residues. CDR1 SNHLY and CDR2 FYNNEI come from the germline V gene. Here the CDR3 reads CASYKGKQGASRSTEAFF. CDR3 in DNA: TGTGCCAGCTATAAAGGGAAGCAGGGGGCGTCAAGAAGCACTGAAGCTTTCTTT.

The CDR3 loop is CASSQDSGVLNYGYTF. DNA for the CDR3: TGTGCCAGCAGCCAAGATTCGGGAGTCCTTAACTATGGCTACACCTTC. The V gene is TRBV14, the J gene TRBJ1-2, with D hard to call. The V gene lost 0 bases and the J gene lost 1 base, with 12 bases spanning the gap. Germline values: CDR1 SGHDN, CDR2 FVKESK. The CDR3 is 16 amino acids. The full variable domain, completed using reference TRBV14 and TRBJ1-2, is EAGVTQFPSHSVIEKGQTVTLRCDPISGHDNLYWYRRVMGKEIKFLLHFVKESKQDESGMPNNRFLAERTGGTYSTLKVQPAELEDSGVYFCASSQDSGVLNYGYTFGSGTRLTVV.

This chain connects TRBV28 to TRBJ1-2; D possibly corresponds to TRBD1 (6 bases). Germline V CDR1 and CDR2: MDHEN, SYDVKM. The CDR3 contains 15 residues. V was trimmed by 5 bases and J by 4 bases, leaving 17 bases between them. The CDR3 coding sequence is TGTGCCAGCAGTCAACCCTCGACAGGAATCTATGGCTACACCTTC. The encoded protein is CASSQPSTGIYGYTF.

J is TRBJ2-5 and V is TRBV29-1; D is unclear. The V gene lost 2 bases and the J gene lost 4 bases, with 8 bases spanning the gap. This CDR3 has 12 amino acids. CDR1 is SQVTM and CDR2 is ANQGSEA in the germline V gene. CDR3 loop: CSVESPGETQYF. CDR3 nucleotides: TGCAGCGTTGAATCTCCGGGAGAGACCCAGTACTTC.

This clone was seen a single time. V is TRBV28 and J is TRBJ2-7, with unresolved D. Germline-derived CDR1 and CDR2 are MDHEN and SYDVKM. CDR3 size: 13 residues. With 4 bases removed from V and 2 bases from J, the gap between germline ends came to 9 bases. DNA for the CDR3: TGTGCCAGCAGTTCCCCCCCGGCCTACGAGCAGTACTTC. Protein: CASSSPPAYEQYF.

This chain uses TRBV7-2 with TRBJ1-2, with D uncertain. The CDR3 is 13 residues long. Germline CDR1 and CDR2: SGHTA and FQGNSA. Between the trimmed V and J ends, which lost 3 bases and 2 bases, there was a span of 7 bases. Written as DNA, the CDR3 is TGTGCCAGCAGCTTTTCCCCCAACTATGGCTACACCTTC. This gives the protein CASSFSPNYGYTF.

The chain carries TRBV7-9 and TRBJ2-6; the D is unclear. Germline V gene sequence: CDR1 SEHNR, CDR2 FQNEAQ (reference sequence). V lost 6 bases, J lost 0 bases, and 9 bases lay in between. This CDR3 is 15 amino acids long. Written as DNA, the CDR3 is TGTGCCAGCAGTTTTGGCTCCTCTGGGGCCAACGTCCTGACTTTC. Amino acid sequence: CASSFGSSGANVLTF.

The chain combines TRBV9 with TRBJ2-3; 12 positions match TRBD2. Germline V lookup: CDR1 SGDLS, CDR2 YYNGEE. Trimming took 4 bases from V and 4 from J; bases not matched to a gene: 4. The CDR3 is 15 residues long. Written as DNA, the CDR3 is TGTGCCAGCAGCTCTAGCGGGGGGGGCTCAGATACGCAGTATTTT. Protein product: CASSSSGGGSDTQYF.

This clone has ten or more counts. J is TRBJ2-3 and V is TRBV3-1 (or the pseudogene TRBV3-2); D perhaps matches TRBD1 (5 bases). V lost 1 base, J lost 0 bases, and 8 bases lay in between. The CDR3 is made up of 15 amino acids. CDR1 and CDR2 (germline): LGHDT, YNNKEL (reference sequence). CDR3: CASSQGTTSTDTQYF. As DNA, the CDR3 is TGTGCCAGCAGCCAAGGGACAACTAGCACAGATACGCAGTATTTT.

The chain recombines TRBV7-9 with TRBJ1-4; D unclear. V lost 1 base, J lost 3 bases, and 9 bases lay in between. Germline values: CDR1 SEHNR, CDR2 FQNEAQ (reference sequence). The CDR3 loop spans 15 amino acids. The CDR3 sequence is CASSLGRTPNEKLFF. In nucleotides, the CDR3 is TGTGCCAGCAGCTTAGGCAGGACTCCTAATGAAAAACTGTTTTTT.

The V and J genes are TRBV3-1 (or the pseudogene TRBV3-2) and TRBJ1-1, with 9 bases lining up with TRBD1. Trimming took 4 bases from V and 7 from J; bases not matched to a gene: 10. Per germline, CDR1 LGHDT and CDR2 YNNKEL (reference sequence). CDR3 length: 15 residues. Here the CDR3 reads CASSLGTGYASEAFF. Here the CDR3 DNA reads TGTGCCAGCAGCCTCGGGACAGGGTACGCGAGTGAAGCTTTCTTT.

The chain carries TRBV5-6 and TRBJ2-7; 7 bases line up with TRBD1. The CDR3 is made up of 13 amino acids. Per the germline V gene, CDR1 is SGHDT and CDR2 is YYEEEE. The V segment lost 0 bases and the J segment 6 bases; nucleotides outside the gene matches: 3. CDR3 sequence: CASSLGPGGEQYF. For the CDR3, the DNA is TGTGCCAGCAGCTTGGGACCAGGGGGCGAGCAGTACTTC.

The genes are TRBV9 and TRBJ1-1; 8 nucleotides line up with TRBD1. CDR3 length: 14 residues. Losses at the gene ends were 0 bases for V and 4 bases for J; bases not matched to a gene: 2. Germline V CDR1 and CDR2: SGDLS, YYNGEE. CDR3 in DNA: TGTGCCAGCAGCGTAGGTGACAGGGGCACTGAAGCTTTCTTT. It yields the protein CASSVGDRGTEAFF.

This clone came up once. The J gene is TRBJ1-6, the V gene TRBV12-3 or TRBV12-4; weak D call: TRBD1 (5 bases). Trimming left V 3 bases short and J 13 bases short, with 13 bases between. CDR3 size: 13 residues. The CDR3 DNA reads TGTGCCAGCAGTTTGGCCCTGGGGGGGCCCCTCCACTTT. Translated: CASSLALGGPLHF.

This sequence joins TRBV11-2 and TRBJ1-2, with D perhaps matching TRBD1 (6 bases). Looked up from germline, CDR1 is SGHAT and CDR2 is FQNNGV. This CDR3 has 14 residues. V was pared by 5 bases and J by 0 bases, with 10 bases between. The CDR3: CASSRTGTNYGYTF. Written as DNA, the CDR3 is TGTGCCAGCAGCCGAACAGGGACTAACTATGGCTACACCTTC.

The CDR3 DNA follows: TGTGCCAGCAGTTTGGGCGGGAACACTGAAGCTTTCTTT. As protein: CASSLGGNTEAFF. The rearrangement links TRBV6-2 or TRBV6-3 to TRBJ1-1, with no clear D. Germline V gene data show CDR1 as MNHEY and CDR2 as SVGEGT. The CDR3 has 13 amino acids. Trimming took off 4 bases at V and 1 base at J, with 7 bases between the two ends.

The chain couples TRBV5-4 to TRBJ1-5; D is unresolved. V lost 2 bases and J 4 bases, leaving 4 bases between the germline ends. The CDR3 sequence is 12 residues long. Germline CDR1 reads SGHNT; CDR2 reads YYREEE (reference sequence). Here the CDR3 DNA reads TGTGCCAGCAGCTTCGAGAATCAGCCCCAGCATTTT. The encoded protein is CASSFENQPQHF.

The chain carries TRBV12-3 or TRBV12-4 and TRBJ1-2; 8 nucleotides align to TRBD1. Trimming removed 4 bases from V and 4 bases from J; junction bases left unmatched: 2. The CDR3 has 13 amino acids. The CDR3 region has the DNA TGTGCCAGCAGTTCCGGACAGGGCTATGGCTACACCTTC. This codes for CASSSGQGYGYTF.

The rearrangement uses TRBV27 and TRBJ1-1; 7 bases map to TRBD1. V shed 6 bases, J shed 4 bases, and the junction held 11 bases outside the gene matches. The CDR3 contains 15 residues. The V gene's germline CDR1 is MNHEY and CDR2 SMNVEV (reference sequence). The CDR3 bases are TGTGCCAGCAGCCGACTCACAGGGGTGGTCACTGAAGCTTTCTTT. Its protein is CASSRLTGVVTEAFF.

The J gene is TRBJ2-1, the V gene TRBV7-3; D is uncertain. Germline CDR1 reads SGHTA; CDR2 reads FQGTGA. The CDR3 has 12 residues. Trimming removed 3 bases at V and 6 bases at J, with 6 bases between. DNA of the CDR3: TGTGCCAGCAGCTTCGGTCGCAATGAGCAGTTCTTC. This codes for CASSFGRNEQFF. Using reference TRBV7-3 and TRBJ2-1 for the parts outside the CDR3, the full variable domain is GAGVSQTPSNKVTEKGKYVELRCDPISGHTALYWYRQSLGQGPEFLIYFQGTGAADDSGLPNDRFFAVRPEGSVSTLKIQRTERGDSAVYLCASSFGRNEQFFGPGTRLTVL.

The CDR3: CASSETAGKNGYTF. The CDR3, as DNA: TGTGCCAGCAGTGAGACGGCAGGGAAGAATGGCTACACCTTC. The J gene is TRBJ1-2, the V gene TRBV25-1; maybe TRBD1 (5 bases). The CDR3 is 14 residues long. Germline CDR1 reads MGHDK; CDR2 reads SYGVNS. With 3 bases removed from V and 6 bases from J, the gap between germline ends came to 14 bases.

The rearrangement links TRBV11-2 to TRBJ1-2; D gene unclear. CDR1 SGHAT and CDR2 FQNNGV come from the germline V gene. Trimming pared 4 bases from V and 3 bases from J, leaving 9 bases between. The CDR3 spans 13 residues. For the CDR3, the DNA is TGTGCCAGCAGCTCCATTATGGACTATGGCTACACCTTC. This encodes CASSSIMDYGYTF.

The CDR3 is CASSPLRTGGGTEAFF. The DNA for the CDR3 is TGTGCCAGCAGCCCTCTTCGGACAGGGGGAGGGACTGAAGCTTTCTTT. The chain couples TRBV7-9 to TRBJ1-1, with 10 bases fitting TRBD1. This CDR3 region has 16 residues. J gave up 5 bases and V 5 bases, and 11 bases lay outside the gene matches. CDR1 and CDR2 from the germline V gene are SEHNR and FQNEAQ (reference sequence).

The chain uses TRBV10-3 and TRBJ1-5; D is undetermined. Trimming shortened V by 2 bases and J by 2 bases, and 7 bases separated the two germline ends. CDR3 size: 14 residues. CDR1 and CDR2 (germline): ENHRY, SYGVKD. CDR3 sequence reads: CAISEGPGNQPQHF. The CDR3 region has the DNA TGTGCCATCAGTGAGGGGCCCGGCAATCAGCCCCAGCATTTT.

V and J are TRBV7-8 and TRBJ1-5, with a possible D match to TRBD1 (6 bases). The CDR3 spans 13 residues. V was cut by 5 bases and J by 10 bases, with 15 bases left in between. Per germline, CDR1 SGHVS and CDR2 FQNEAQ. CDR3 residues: CASSQGTWRPQHF. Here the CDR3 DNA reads TGTGCCAGCAGCCAGGGGACTTGGCGACCCCAGCATTTT. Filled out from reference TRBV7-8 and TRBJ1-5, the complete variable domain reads GAGVSQSPRYKVAKRGQDVALRCDPISGHVSLFWYQQALGQGPEFLTYFQNEAQLDKSGLPSDRFFAERPEGSVSTLKIQRTQQEDSAVYLCASSQGTWRPQHFGDGTRLSIL.

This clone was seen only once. In nucleotides, the CDR3 is TGTGCCACCAGCAGAGAATGGGGAGACAGGGGTTACGAGCAGTACTTC. This translates into CATSREWGDRGYEQYF. The chain uses TRBV15 and TRBJ2-7; 8 bases align to TRBD1. This CDR3 region has 16 residues. V lost 0 bases to trimming and J lost 4 bases; unmatched junction nucleotides: 8. Looked up from germline, CDR1 is LNHNV and CDR2 is YYDKDF (reference sequence).

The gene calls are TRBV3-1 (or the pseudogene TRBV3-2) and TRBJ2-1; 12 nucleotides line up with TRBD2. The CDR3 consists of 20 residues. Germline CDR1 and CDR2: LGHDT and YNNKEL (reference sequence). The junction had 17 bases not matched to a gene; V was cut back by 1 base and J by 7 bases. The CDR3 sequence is CASSQVFVETSGGFLNEQFF. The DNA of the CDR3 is TGTGCCAGCAGCCAAGTATTTGTTGAGACTAGCGGGGGATTCTTAAATGAGCAGTTCTTC.